These T cell receptor beta chains were read from a single sample in a study of blood T cell repertoires in COVID-19. Clones were read by immunoSEQ multiplex PCR, and TCRdb kept only the in-frame ones, dropping some. This table holds 250,000 to 300,000 clones, more than 70% found once. Sequencing input: peripheral blood. These TCRs come from a man aged 80 or over with acute or convalescent COVID-19. Each CDR3 is given with its conserved first and last residue. A D gene is named only where the DNA matches it firmly. Part of the rows lack a size; the others show once, few, many or a class for expanded clones.

d_call	v_call	j_call	cdr3_length	clone_size	cdr3_aa	cdr3_nt
TRBD2	TRBV6-1	TRBJ2-1	16	.	CASSVWERGGYNEQFF	TGTGCCAGCAGTGTTTGGGAGCGGGGGGGGTACAATGAGCAGTTCTTC
TRBD1	TRBV10-3	TRBJ1-2	13	.	CAPNPGTGAGYTF	TGTGCCCCCAATCCCGGGACAGGGGCCGGCTACACCTTC
TRBD1	TRBV28	TRBJ1-6	14	few	CASRGQGLFWPLHF	TGTGCCAGCAGGGGACAGGGCCTTTTTTGGCCCCTCCACTTT
.	TRBV3-1/TRBV3-2	TRBJ2-2	12	.	CASSPGAGELFF	TGTGCCAGCAGCCCTGGAGCCGGGGAGCTGTTTTTT
TRBD2	TRBV4-1	TRBJ2-3	15	few	CASSPEGLAGATQYF	TGCGCCAGCAGCCCCGAGGGACTAGCGGGGGCTACGCAGTATTTT
.	TRBV6-5	TRBJ2-5	11	.	CASSYSRTQYF	TGTGCCAGCAGTTACTCGAGGACCCAGTACTTC
.	TRBV5-1	TRBJ2-7	14	.	CASSLVGGGNEQYF	TGCGCCAGCAGCTTGGTAGGCGGAGGCAATGAGCAGTACTTC
.	TRBV27	TRBJ2-3	13	.	CASSLRGWDTQYF	TGTGCCAGCAGTTTAAGGGGGTGGGATACGCAGTATTTT
.	TRBV10-3	TRBJ2-3	12	.	CAISGQADTQYF	TGTGCCATCAGCGGTCAAGCAGATACGCAGTATTTT
TRBD2	TRBV20-1	TRBJ2-1	18	.	CSASPPTSGRPAYNEQFF	TGCAGTGCTAGTCCCCCGACTAGCGGGAGGCCAGCCTACAATGAGCAGTTCTTC
TRBD1	TRBV5-1	TRBJ1-1	16	.	CASSSTPGQVNTEAFF	TGCGCCAGCAGCTCCACCCCCGGACAGGTGAACACTGAAGCTTTCTTT
TRBD1	TRBV27	TRBJ2-7	13	.	CASSGTGVSKQYF	TGTGCCAGCAGTGGGACAGGCGTTTCCAAGCAGTACTTC
TRBD2	TRBV5-1	TRBJ2-1	15	.	CASSPRLAGPNEQFF	TGCGCCAGCAGCCCCCGACTAGCGGGACCTAATGAGCAGTTCTTC
.	TRBV27	TRBJ1-2	13	.	CASSPRVNYGYTF	TGTGCCAGCAGTCCCAGGGTAAACTATGGCTACACCTTC
.	TRBV19	TRBJ1-5	15	once	CASSMGDRSHQPQHF	TGTGCCAGTAGTATGGGCGACAGGTCGCATCAGCCCCAGCATTTT
TRBD1	TRBV5-6	TRBJ1-5	15	.	CASSLTGGSNQPQHF	TGTGCCAGCAGCTTGACAGGGGGGTCCAATCAGCCCCAGCATTTT
TRBD1	TRBV7-2	TRBJ2-5	15	few	CASSFQGTGQETQYF	TGTGCCAGCAGCTTTCAAGGGACAGGGCAGGAGACCCAGTACTTC
TRBD2	TRBV6-5	TRBJ2-3	13	.	CASSKRGTDTQYF	TGTGCCAGCAGCAAGCGGGGGACAGATACGCAGTATTTT
.	TRBV28	TRBJ2-5	15	.	CASSPRGAGMQTQYF	TGTGCCAGCAGTCCCCGGGGGGCGGGAATGCAGACCCAGTACTTC
TRBD2	TRBV2	TRBJ2-2	14	.	CASRGLVATGELFF	TGTGCCAGCAGGGGACTAGTGGCCACCGGGGAGCTGTTTTTT
TRBD1	TRBV20-1	TRBJ2-7	11	.	CSGDRGYEQYF	TGCAGTGGGGACAGGGGCTACGAGCAGTACTTC
.	TRBV18	TRBJ2-7	14	.	CASSLRGETYEQYF	TGTGCCAGCTCACTCCGAGGAGAGACCTACGAGCAGTACTTC
.	TRBV28	TRBJ2-7	15	.	CASRRLVGLRDEQYF	TGTGCCAGCAGAAGACTCGTGGGACTTCGGGACGAGCAGTACTTC
.	TRBV5-6	TRBJ2-6	18	once	CASSPVQSGLWGANVLTF	TGTGCCAGCAGCCCGGTCCAGAGCGGCCTTTGGGGGGCCAACGTCCTGACTTTC
TRBD2	TRBV6-5	TRBJ2-1	15	.	CASSLRLAIYNEQFF	TGTGCCAGCAGCTTAAGACTAGCAATTTACAATGAGCAGTTCTTC
.	TRBV18	TRBJ2-5	13	.	CASSPTDQETQYF	TGTGCCAGCTCACCGACAGACCAAGAGACCCAGTACTTC
.	TRBV5-1	TRBJ2-7	15	.	CASSMGGGLTYEQYF	TGCGCCAGCAGCATGGGTGGGGGGTTAACCTACGAGCAGTACTTC